This T cell receptor (beta chain) was observed in a study of regulatory T cells in long-lasting Graves disease. Study as a whole: The antithyroid drugs taken by newly diagnosed Graves' patients had been used for under 3 months.

This clonotype was seen at least ten times. Its matching antigen is unknown. Study-wide points: Sharing of public clonotypes was greater in persistent patients (under 3,000) than in new patients (about 970).

The junction had 7 bases not matched to a gene; V was cut back by 10 bases and J by 7 bases. The CDR3 consists of 13 residues. From germline, CDR1 is ENHRY and CDR2 SYGVKD. Researchers made TCR beta libraries by using iRepertoire HTBI primers and running Arm-PCR on CDR3 regions. TCRdb itself ran the multiplex PCR reads through MiXCR, one entry per CDR3 protein. The sample yields 450,000 to 600,000 distinct CDR3 sequences, approximately 12% seen once. Time point indicated: newly diagnosed GD, antithyroid drugs for less than 3 months. RNA extracted from PBMCs served as the sequencing template. The data also belong to a second study, concerning T cells in Graves' hyperthyroidism and ophthalmopathy. From that second work: The primer set for the first-round RT-PCR of the TCR CDR3 was HTBI.

This receptor was identified in a man aged 25-45 years with Graves disease. J is TRBJ1-4 and V is TRBV10-3; the match to TRBD1 covers 9 bases. The sequenced sample was peripheral blood mononuclear cells (PBMCs), obtained at new diagnosis, from a patient treated with antithyroid drugs. CDR3 nucleotide sequence: TGTGCCAGCCGACAGGGGGAGAGTGAAAAACTGTTTTTT. Encoded protein: CASRQGESEKLFF.